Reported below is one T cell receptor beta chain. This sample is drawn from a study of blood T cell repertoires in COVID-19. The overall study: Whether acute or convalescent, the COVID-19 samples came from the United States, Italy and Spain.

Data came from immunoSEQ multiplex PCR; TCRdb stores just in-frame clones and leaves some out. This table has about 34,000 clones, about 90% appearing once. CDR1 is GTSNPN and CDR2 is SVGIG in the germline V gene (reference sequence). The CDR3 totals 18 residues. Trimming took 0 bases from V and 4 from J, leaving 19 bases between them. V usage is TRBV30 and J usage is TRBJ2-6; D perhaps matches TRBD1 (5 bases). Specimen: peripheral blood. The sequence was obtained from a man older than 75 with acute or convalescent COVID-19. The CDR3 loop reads CAWSVVGQRSDGANVLTF. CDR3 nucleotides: TGTGCCTGGAGTGTAGTGGGGCAGCGATCGGACGGGGCCAACGTCCTGACTTTC.